This T cell receptor beta chain was obtained from a study of graft-versus-host responses after intestinal transplantation. About the research overall: Tacrolimus and steroids were given for about 3 years to all recipients after anti-thymocyte globulin induction. Whole-study findings and limits: The study associated peak circulating GvH clone levels with early post-transplant HvG declines. Detected in recipient marrow were GvH clones, some of which were first observed in ileum or blood.

This CDR3 is built from 14 residues. The germline V and J ends were trimmed by 3 bases and 6 bases, with 14 bases remaining between them. Looked up from germline, CDR1 is ENHRY and CDR2 is SYGVKD. Assay used: immunoSEQ multiplex PCR; TCRdb lists only in-frame clones, some missing. The data show over 7,500 clones, about 63% seen once. Notes on this clone: What it binds is unknown.

Processed graft tissue released its intraepithelial and lamina propria lymphocytes. This clonotype was obtained from a human patient who received an intestinal transplant, so some T cells may come from the graft donor. V and J are TRBV10-3 and TRBJ1-1; D remains ambiguous. This specimen was ileum tissue, taken about 460 days after transplant. In DNA form, the CDR3 reads TGTGCCATCAGTGATATGGGCAAGAGGTCTGAAGCTTTCTTT. As protein: CAISDMGKRSEAFF.